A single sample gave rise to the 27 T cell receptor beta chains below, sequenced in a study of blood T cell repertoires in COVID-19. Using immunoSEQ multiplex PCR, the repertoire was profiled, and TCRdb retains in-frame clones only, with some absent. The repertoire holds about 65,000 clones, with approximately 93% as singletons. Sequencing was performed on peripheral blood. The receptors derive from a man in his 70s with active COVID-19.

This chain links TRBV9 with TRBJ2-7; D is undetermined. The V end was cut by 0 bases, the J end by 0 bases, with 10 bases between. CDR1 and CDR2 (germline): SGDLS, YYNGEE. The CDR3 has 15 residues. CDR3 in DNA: TGTGCCAGCAGCGTAGCCACGGGTTTCTCCTACGAGCAGTACTTC. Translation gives CASSVATGFSYEQYF.

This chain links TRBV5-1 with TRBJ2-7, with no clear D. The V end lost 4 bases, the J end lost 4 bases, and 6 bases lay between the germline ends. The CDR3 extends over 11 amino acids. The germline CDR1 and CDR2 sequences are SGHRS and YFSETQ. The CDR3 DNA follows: TGCGCCAGCAGCGCCGCGTACGAGCAGTACTTC. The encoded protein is CASSAAYEQYF. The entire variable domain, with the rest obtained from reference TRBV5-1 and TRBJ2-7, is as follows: KAGVTQTPRYLIKTRGQQVTLSCSPISGHRSVSWYQQTPGQGLQFLFEYFSETQRNKGNFPGRFSGRQFSNSRSEMNVSTLELGDSALYLCASSAAYEQYFGPGTRLTVT.

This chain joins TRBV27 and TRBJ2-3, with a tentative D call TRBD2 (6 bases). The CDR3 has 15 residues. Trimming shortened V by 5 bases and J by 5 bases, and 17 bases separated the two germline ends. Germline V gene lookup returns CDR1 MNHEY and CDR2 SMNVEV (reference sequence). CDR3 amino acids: CASSPTRFAGDTQYF. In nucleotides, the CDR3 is TGTGCCAGCAGTCCGACTAGATTTGCGGGAGATACGCAGTATTTT.

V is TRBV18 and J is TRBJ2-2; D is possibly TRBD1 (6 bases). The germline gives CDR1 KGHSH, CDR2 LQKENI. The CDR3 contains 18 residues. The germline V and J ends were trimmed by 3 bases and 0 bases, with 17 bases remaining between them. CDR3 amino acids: CASSPPSGSGANTGELFF. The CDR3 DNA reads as TGTGCCAGCTCACCGCCCTCGGGATCAGGGGCGAACACCGGGGAGCTGTTTTTT.

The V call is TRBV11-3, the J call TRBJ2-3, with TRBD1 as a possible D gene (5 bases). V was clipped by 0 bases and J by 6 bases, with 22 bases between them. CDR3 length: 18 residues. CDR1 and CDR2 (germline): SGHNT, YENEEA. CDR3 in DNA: TGTGCCAGCAGCTTAGATTGGGGCGTGCCAGGAGCACGGGATACGCAGTATTTT. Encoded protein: CASSLDWGVPGARDTQYF.

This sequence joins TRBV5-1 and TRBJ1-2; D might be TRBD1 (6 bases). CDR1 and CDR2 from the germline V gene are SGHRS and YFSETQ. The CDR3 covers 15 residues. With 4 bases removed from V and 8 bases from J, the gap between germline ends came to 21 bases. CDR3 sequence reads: CASSPTGGPGWGYTF. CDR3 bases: TGCGCCAGCAGCCCGACAGGCGGACCCGGCTGGGGCTACACCTTC.

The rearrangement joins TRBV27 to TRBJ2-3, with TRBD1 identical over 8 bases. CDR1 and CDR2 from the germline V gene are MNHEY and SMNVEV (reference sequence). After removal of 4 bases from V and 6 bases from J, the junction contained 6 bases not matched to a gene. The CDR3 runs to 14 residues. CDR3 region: CASSSDTGGDTQYF. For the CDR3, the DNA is TGTGCCAGCAGTTCAGATACAGGGGGTGATACGCAGTATTTT.

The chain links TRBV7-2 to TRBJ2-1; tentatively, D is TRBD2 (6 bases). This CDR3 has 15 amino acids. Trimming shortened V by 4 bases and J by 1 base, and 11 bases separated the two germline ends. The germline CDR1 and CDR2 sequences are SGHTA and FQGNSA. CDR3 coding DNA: TGTGCCAGCAGCTACGGGACTGTATCCTACAATGAGCAGTTCTTC. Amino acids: CASSYGTVSYNEQFF.

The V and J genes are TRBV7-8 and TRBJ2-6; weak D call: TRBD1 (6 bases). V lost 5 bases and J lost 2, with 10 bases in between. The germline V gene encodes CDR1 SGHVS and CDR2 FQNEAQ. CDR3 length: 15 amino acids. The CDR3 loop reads CASSAGVTGANVLTF. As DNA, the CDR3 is TGTGCCAGCAGCGCAGGGGTAACTGGGGCCAACGTCCTGACTTTC.

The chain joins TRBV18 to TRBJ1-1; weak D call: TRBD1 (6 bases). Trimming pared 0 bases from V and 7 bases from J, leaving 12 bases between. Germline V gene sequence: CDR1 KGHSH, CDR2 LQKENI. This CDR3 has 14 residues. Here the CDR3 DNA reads TGTGCCAGCTCACCACCGCGGGGGCGGGTTGAAGCTTTCTTT. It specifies CASSPPRGRVEAFF.

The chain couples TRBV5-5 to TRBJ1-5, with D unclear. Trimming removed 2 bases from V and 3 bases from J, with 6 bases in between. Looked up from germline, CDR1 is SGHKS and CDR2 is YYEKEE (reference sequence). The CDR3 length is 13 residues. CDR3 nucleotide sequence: TGTGCCAGCAGCTTCGAGTTCAATCAGCCCCAGCATTTT. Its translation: CASSFEFNQPQHF.

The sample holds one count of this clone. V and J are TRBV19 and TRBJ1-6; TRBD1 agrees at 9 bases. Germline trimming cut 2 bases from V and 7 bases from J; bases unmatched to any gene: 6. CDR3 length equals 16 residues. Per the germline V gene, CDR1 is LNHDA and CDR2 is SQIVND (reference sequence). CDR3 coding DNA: TGTGCCAGTAGTATACTATCGACAGGGGGAAATTCACCCCTCCACTTT. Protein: CASSILSTGGNSPLHF.

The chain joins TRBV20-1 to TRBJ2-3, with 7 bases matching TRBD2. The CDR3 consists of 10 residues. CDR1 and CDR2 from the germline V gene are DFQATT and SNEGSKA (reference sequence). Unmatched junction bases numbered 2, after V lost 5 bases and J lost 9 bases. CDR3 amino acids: CSASAGTQYF. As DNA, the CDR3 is TGCAGTGCTTCAGCGGGGACGCAGTATTTT.

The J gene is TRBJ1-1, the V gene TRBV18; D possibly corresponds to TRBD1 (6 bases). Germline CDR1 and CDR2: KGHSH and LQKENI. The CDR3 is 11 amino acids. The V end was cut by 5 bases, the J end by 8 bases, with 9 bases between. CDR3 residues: CASSSDREAFF. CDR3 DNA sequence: TGTGCCAGCTCATCGGACAGAGAAGCTTTCTTT.

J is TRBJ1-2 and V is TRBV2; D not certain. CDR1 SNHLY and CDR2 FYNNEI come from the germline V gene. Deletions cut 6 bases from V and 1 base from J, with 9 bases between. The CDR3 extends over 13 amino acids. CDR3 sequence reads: CASRRENNYGYTF. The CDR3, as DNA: TGTGCCAGCAGGCGGGAGAATAACTATGGCTACACCTTC. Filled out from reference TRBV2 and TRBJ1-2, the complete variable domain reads EPEVTQTPSHQVTQMGQEVILRCVPISNHLYFYWYRQILGQKVEFLVSFYNNEISEKSEIFDDQFSVERPDGSNFTLKIRSTKLEDSAMYFCASRRENNYGYTFGSGTRLTVV.

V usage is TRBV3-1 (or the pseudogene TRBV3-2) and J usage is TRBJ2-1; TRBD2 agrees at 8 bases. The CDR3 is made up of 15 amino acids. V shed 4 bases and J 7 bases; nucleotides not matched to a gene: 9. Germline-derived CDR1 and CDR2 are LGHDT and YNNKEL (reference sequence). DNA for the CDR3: TGTGCCAGCAGCCTGACGGGACTAGTCAATAATGAGCAGTTCTTC. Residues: CASSLTGLVNNEQFF.

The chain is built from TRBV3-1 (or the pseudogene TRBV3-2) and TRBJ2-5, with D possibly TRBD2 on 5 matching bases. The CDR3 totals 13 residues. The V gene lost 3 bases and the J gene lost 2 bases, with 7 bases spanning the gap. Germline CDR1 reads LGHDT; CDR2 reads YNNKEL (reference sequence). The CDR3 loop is CASSQGVQETQYF. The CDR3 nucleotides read TGTGCCAGCAGCCAGGGAGTACAAGAGACCCAGTACTTC.

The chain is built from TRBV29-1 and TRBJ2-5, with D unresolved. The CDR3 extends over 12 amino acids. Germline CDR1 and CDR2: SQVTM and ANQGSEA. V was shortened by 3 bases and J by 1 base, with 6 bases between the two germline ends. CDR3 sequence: CSVDPSQETQYF. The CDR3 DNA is TGCAGCGTTGATCCTAGCCAAGAGACCCAGTACTTC.

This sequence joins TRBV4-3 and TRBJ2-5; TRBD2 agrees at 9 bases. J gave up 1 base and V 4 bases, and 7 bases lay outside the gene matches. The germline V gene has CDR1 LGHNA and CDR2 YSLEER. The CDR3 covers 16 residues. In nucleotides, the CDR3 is TGCGCCAGCAGCCGAGGGGGCGGGGGGGCCCAAGAGACCCAGTACTTC. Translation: CASSRGGGGAQETQYF.

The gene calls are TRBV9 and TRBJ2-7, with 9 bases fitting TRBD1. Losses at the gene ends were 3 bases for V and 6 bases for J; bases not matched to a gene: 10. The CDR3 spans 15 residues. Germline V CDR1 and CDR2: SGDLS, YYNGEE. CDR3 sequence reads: CASSATGGASVEQYF. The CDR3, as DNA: TGTGCCAGCAGCGCCACAGGGGGCGCATCTGTCGAGCAGTACTTC.

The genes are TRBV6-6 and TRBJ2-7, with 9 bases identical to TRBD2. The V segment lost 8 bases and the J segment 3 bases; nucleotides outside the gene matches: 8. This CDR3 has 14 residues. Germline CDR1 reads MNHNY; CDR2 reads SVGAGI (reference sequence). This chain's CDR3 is CASLRQRGDYEQYF. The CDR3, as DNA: TGTGCCAGCCTCAGGCAGCGGGGGGACTACGAGCAGTACTTC.

This CDR3 is CASSALASGASTDTQYF. CDR3 coding DNA: TGTGCCAGCAGCGCCCTAGCTAGCGGAGCTAGCACAGATACGCAGTATTTT. This chain joins TRBV7-3 and TRBJ2-3, with 7 bases fitting TRBD2. CDR1 and CDR2 (germline): SGHTA, FQGTGA. The V segment lost 5 bases and the J segment 0 bases; nucleotides outside the gene matches: 11. The CDR3 covers 17 residues. Drawing the rest from reference TRBV7-3 and TRBJ2-3, the complete variable domain is GAGVSQTPSNKVTEKGKYVELRCDPISGHTALYWYRQSLGQGPEFLIYFQGTGAADDSGLPNDRFFAVRPEGSVSTLKIQRTERGDSAVYLCASSALASGASTDTQYFGPGTRLTVL.

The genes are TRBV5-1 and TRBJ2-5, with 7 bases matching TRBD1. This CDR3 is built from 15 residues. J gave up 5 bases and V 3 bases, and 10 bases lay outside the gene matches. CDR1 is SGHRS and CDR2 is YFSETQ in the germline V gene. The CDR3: CASSYREGGVETQYF. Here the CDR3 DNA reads TGCGCCAGCAGCTACCGGGAAGGGGGCGTGGAGACCCAGTACTTC.

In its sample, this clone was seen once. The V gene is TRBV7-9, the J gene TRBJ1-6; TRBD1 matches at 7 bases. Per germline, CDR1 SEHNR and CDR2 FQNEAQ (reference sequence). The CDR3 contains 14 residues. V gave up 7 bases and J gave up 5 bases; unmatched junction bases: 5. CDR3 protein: CASTDRANNSPLHF. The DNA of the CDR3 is TGTGCCAGCACCGACAGGGCTAATAATTCACCCCTCCACTTT.

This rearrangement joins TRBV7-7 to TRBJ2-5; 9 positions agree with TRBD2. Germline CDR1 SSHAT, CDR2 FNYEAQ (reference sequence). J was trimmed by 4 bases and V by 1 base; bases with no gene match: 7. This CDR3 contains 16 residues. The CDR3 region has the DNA TGTGCCAGCAGCTTAGACGGCGGGGGGGCCTCAGAGACCCAGTACTTC. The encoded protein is CASSLDGGGASETQYF. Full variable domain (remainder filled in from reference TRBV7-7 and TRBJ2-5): GAGVSQSPRYKVTKRGQDVTLRCDPISSHATLYWYQQALGQGPEFLTYFNYEAQPDKSGLPSDRFSAERPEGSISTLTIQRTEQRDSAMYRCASSLDGGGASETQYFGPGTRLLVL.

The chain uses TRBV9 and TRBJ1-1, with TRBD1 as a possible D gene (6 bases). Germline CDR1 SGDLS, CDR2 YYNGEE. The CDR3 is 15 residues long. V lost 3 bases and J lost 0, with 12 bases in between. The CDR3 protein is CASSARGHMNTEAFF. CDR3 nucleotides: TGTGCCAGCAGCGCTCGGGGACACATGAACACTGAAGCTTTCTTT.

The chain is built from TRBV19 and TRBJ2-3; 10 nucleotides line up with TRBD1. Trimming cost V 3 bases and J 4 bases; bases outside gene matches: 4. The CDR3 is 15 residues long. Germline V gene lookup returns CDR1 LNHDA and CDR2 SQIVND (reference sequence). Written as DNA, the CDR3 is TGTGCCAGTAGTATTCGGACAGGGGGTTCAGATACGCAGTATTTT. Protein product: CASSIRTGGSDTQYF.